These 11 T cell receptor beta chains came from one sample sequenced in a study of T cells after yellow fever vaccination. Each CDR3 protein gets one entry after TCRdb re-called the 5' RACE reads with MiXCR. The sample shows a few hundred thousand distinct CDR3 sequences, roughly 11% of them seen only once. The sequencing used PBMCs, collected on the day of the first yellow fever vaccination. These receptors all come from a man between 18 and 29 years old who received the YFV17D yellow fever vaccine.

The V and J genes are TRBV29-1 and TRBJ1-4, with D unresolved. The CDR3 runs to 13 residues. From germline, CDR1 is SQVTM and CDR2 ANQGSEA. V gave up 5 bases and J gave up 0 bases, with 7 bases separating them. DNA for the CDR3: TGCAGCGTTTACGGGACAACTAATGAAAAACTGTTTTTT. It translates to CSVYGTTNEKLFF.

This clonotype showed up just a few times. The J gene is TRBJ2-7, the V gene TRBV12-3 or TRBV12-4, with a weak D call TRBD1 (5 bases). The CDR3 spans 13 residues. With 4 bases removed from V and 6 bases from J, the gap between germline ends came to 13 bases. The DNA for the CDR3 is TGTGCCAGCAGTTCGACAGCCCTGGGCGAGCAGTACGTC. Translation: CASSSTALGEQYV.

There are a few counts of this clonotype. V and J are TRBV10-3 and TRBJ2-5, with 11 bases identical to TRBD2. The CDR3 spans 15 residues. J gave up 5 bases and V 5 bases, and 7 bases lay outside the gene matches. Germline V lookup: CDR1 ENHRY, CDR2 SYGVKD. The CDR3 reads CAISQGLAVFETQYF. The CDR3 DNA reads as TGTGCCATCAGTCAGGGACTAGCGGTTTTTGAGACCCAGTACTTC.

The CDR3: CASSLDPGLASNEQFF. CDR3 nucleotides: TGCGCCAGCAGCTTGGACCCGGGACTAGCGTCCAATGAGCAGTTCTTC. V usage is TRBV5-1 and J usage is TRBJ2-1, with 10 positions matching TRBD2. The ends lost 0 bases at V and 6 bases at J; junction bases unmatched: 6. Germline values: CDR1 SGHRS, CDR2 YFSETQ. The CDR3 length is 16 residues.

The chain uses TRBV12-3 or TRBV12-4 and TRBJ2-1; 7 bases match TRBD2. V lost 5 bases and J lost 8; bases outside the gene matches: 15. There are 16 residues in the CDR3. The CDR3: CASSPSPGLQNHEQFF. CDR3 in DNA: TGTGCCAGCAGTCCCTCTCCGGGACTACAAAACCATGAGCAGTTCTTC.

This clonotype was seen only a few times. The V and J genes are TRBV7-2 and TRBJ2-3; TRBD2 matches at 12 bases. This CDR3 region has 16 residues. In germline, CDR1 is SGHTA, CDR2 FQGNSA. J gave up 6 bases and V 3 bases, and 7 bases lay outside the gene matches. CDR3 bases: TGTGCCAGCAGCTTCTCTAGCGGGGGGGCACCCGATACGCAGTATTTT. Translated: CASSFSSGGAPDTQYF.

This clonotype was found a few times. The CDR3 DNA is TGTGCCACCGGGGACAGGGGGCGAGAGACCCAGTACTTC. Its translation is CATGDRGRETQYF. The chain links TRBV10-3 to TRBJ2-5, with 12 bases lining up with TRBD1. The germline V gene has CDR1 ENHRY and CDR2 SYGVKD. This CDR3 has 13 amino acids. J was trimmed by 4 bases and V by 10 bases; bases with no gene match: 4.

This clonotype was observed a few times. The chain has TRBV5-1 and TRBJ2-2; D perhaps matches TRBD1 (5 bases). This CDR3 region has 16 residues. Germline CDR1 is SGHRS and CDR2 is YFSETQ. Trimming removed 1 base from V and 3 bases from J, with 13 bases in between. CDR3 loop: CASSLIGQGDTGELFF. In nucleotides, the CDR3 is TGCGCCAGCAGCTTGATCGGGCAGGGCGACACCGGGGAGCTGTTTTTT.

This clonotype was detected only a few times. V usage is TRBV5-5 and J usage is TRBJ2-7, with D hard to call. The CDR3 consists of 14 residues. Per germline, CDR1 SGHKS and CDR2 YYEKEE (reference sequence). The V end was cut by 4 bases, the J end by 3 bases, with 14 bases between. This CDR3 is CASSLNWQNYEQYV. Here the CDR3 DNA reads TGTGCCAGCAGCCTAAATTGGCAGAACTACGAGCAGTACGTC.

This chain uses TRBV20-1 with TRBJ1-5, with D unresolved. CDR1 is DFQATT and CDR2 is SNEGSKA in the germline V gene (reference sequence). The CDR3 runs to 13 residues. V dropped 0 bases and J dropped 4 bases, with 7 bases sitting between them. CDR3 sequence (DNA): TGCAGTGCTAGAGAGTCACAGAATCAGCCCCAGCATTTT. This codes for CSARESQNQPQHF.

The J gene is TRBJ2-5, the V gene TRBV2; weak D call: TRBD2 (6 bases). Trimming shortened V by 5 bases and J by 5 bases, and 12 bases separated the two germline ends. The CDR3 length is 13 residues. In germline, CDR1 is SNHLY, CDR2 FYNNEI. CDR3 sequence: CASSRAGTETQYF. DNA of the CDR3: TGTGCCAGCAGTCGGGCGGGGACGGAGACCCAGTACTTC.